The TCR beta chain under discussion was sequenced for a study of shared T cell receptors in the human thymus. CDR1 is SGHNT, CDR2 YYREEE, per germline (reference sequence). The CDR3 covers 17 residues. V lost 4 bases, J lost 0 bases, and 13 bases stayed unmatched. Using immunoSEQ multiplex PCR, the repertoire was profiled, and TCRdb retains in-frame clones only, with some absent. The sample holds some 760,000 clones, approximately 83% seen once. The data were also submitted as part of a second study, on human thymus T cells. As that study records: Congenital heart defects were the reason for the corrective surgery that the donors, healthy Finnish infants, were having.

This chain joins TRBV5-4 and TRBJ2-7; 7 bases map to TRBD1. Sequenced material: thymocytes. The sequence was obtained from a girl under two years old with a congenital heart defect. CDR3 bases: TGTGCCAGCAGCCCGACTGTTCCGGGACAGCTCTCCTACGAGCAGTACTTC. This codes for CASSPTVPGQLSYEQYF.